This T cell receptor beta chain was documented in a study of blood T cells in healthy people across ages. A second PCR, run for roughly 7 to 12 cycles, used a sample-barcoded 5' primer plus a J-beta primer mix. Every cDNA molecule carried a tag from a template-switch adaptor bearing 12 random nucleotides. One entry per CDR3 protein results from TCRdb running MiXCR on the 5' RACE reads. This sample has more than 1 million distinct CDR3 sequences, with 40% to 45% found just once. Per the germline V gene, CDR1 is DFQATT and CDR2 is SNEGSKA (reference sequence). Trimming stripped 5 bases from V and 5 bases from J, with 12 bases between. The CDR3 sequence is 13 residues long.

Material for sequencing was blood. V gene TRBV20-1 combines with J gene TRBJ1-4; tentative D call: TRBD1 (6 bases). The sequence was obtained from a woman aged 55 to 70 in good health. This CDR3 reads CSAVRGANEKLFF. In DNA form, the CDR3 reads TGCAGTGCTGTGCGGGGGGCAAATGAAAAACTGTTTTTT.